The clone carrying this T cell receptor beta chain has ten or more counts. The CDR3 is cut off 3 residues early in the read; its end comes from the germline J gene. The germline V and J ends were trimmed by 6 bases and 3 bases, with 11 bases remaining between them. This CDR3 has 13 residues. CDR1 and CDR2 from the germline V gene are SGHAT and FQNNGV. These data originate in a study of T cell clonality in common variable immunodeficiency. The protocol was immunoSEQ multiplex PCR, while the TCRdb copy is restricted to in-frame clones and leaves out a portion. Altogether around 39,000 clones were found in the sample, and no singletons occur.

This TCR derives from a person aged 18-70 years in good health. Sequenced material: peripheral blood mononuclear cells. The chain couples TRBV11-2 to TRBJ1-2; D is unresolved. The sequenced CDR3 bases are TGTGCCAGCAGTAGAGAAAGAGACTATGGC. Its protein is CASSRERDYG. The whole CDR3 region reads CASSRERDYGYTF.